Listed here are 21 T cell receptor beta chains from one sample, sequenced in a study of CD8 T cells in ankylosing spondylitis. Study results and caveats: Ankylosing spondylitis blood appeared to be characterized by a TCR beta motif of about eight highly homologous variants.

Via MiXCR, TCRdb re-called the 5' RACE reads, giving one row per CDR3 protein. This table has about 400,000 distinct CDR3 sequences, 20% to 25% appearing once. These receptors have no known antigen. Sequencing used blood, either unsorted or a sorted T cell fraction (not recorded which). These receptors were obtained from a male donor with ankylosing spondylitis.

The genes are TRBV28 and TRBJ2-6, with D hard to call. Germline CDR1 is MDHEN and CDR2 is SYDVKM. This CDR3 is 15 amino acids long. Trimming took off 5 bases at V and 0 bases at J, with 8 bases between the two ends. The CDR3 here is CASSASGSGANVLTF. Here the CDR3 DNA reads TGTGCCAGCAGTGCCTCGGGCTCTGGGGCCAACGTCCTGACTTTC.

The CDR3 loop is CASSRSGGNTGELFF. As DNA, the CDR3 is TGTGCCAGCAGTCGTAGCGGGGGGAACACCGGGGAGCTGTTTTTT. This chain connects TRBV12-3 or TRBV12-4 to TRBJ2-2; 9 bases line up with TRBD2. J was trimmed by 1 base and V by 5 bases; bases with no gene match: 2. The CDR3 has 15 residues.

This chain connects TRBV11-3 to TRBJ2-7, with D perhaps given as TRBD1 or TRBD2 (5 bases each). CDR3 length equals 14 residues. Germline V gives CDR1 SGHNT, CDR2 YENEEA. V gave up 7 bases and J gave up 5 bases, with 18 bases separating them. As DNA, the CDR3 is TGTGCCAGCACCAGACGGGGCAGGAATGACGAGCAGTACTTC. This encodes CASTRRGRNDEQYF.

The V gene is TRBV5-1, the J gene TRBJ2-3; 10 bases fit TRBD2. Unmatched junction bases numbered 4, after V lost 1 base and J lost 5 bases. The CDR3 length is 15 residues. Germline CDR1 and CDR2: SGHRS and YFSETQ. DNA for the CDR3: TGCGCCAGCAGCTTGAGGCTAGCGGGAGAAGATACGCAGTATTTT. It specifies CASSLRLAGEDTQYF.

This chain uses TRBV7-2 with TRBJ2-3; the match to TRBD2 covers 15 bases. The germline V gene encodes CDR1 SGHTA and CDR2 FQGNSA. With V trimmed by 5 bases and J by 9 bases, 9 bases remained unmatched. CDR3 size: 16 residues. The CDR3 spells CASSRTSGRVRGTQYF. For the CDR3, the DNA is TGTGCCAGCAGCCGGACTAGCGGGAGGGTGAGGGGGACGCAGTATTTT. The full variable domain, its missing parts supplied by reference TRBV7-2 and TRBJ2-3, is GAGVSQSPSNKVTEKGKDVELRCDPISGHTALYWYRQSLGQGLEFLIYFQGNSAPDKSGLPSDRFSAERTGGSVSTLTIQRTQQEDSAVYLCASSRTSGRVRGTQYFGPGTRLTVL.

This sequence joins TRBV10-3 and TRBJ2-7, with TRBD1 matching over 10 bases. Germline values: CDR1 ENHRY, CDR2 SYGVKD. This CDR3 region has 15 residues. The J segment lost 4 bases and the V segment lost 2 bases, leaving 5 bases of the junction unmatched. The DNA for the CDR3 is TGTGCCATCAGTGAGGGGCGGACAGGGGGTTACGAGCAGTACTTC. Protein sequence: CAISEGRTGGYEQYF.

The J gene is TRBJ1-1, the V gene TRBV25-1; D remains unclear. CDR1 and CDR2 from the germline V gene are MGHDK and SYGVNS. The V gene lost 2 bases and the J gene lost 3 bases, with 7 bases spanning the gap. This CDR3 is built from 13 residues. DNA of the CDR3: TGTGCCAGCAGTGAAGTTGGGGACACTGAAGCTTTCTTT. It specifies CASSEVGDTEAFF.

The rearrangement joins TRBV28 to TRBJ2-6; either TRBD1 or TRBD2 may supply D (6 bases each). Germline V gene lookup returns CDR1 MDHEN and CDR2 SYDVKM. The CDR3 consists of 18 residues. V was clipped by 4 bases and J by 4 bases, with 20 bases between them. CDR3 DNA sequence: TGTGCCAGCAGTTCACTCCCCTCCCGGGGGCTCGGGGCCAACGTCCTGACTTTC. Amino acids: CASSSLPSRGLGANVLTF. The entire variable domain, with the rest obtained from reference TRBV28 and TRBJ2-6, is as follows: DVKVTQSSRYLVKRTGEKVFLECVQDMDHENMFWYRQDPGLGLRLIYFSYDVKMKEKGDIPEGYSVSREKKERFSLILESASTNQTSMYLCASSSLPSRGLGANVLTFGAGSRLTVL.

The genes are TRBV5-1 and TRBJ2-1, with D possibly matching TRBD2 (5 bases). V gave up 4 bases and J gave up 0 bases, with 14 bases separating them. The CDR3 covers 16 residues. Germline V gene sequence: CDR1 SGHRS, CDR2 YFSETQ. CDR3 residues: CASSGVEGSSYNEQFF. DNA for the CDR3: TGCGCCAGCAGCGGTGTCGAGGGAAGCTCCTACAATGAGCAGTTCTTC. Combining the CDR3 with reference TRBV5-1 and TRBJ2-1 gives the whole variable domain KAGVTQTPRYLIKTRGQQVTLSCSPISGHRSVSWYQQTPGQGLQFLFEYFSETQRNKGNFPGRFSGRQFSNSRSEMNVSTLELGDSALYLCASSGVEGSSYNEQFFGPGTRLTVL.

The chain combines TRBV28 with TRBJ2-3, with TRBD1 identical over 7 bases. The V and J ends lost 2 bases and 9 bases, in that order; junction bases with no gene match: 8. The CDR3 is 14 amino acids. From germline, CDR1 is MDHEN and CDR2 SYDVKM. CDR3 protein: CASSLGGQAFTQYF. CDR3 DNA: TGTGCCAGCAGTTTAGGAGGACAGGCGTTCACGCAGTATTTT.

This chain joins TRBV20-1 and TRBJ1-5; a weak D match, TRBD1 (5 bases). The CDR3 length is 15 residues. The germline V gene encodes CDR1 DFQATT and CDR2 SNEGSKA (reference sequence). With 5 bases removed from V and 4 bases from J, the gap between germline ends came to 18 bases. CDR3 bases: TGCAGTGCTGGAGGGGCGAAAGGGTGGAATCAGCCCCAGCATTTT. Its translation is CSAGGAKGWNQPQHF.

Only a few counts were recorded for this clonotype. This chain links TRBV24-1 with TRBJ1-2; weak D call: TRBD1 (6 bases). The CDR3 sequence is 14 residues long. Germline CDR1 and CDR2: KGHDR and SFDVKD. Trimming removed 3 bases from V and 2 bases from J, with 9 bases in between. The chain's CDR3 is CATSDPQGNYGYTF. CDR3 nucleotides: TGTGCCACCAGTGATCCTCAGGGGAACTATGGCTACACCTTC.

This clonotype was counted at least ten times. The CDR3, as DNA: TGTGCCAGCAGTCCGACCCCCGACAGAGCAAACACTGAAGCTTTCTTT. Its protein is CASSPTPDRANTEAFF. This chain connects TRBV2 to TRBJ1-1; D may be TRBD1 (5 bases). V was shortened by 5 bases and J by 2 bases, with 18 bases between the two germline ends. This CDR3 has 16 residues. The germline V gene encodes CDR1 SNHLY and CDR2 FYNNEI.

This rearrangement joins TRBV7-9 to TRBJ2-1; D gene unclear. The V end was cut by 3 bases, the J end by 6 bases, with 9 bases between. The germline V gene encodes CDR1 SEHNR and CDR2 FQNEAQ (reference sequence). The CDR3 has 13 residues. The CDR3 region has the DNA TGTGCCAGCAGCTTCACCTGGATCAATGAGCAGTTCTTC. Translation: CASSFTWINEQFF. Variable domain in full (rest from reference TRBV7-9 and TRBJ2-1): DTGVSQNPRHKITKRGQNVTFRCDPISEHNRLYWYRQTLGQGPEFLTYFQNEAQLEKSRLLSDRFSAERPKGSFSTLEIQRTEQGDSAMYLCASSFTWINEQFFGPGTRLTVL.

This clonotype occurred a few times. This chain links TRBV7-9 with TRBJ2-1; TRBD1 or TRBD2 may be the D gene (6 bases each). The CDR3 loop spans 15 amino acids. The germline V gene encodes CDR1 SEHNR and CDR2 FQNEAQ (reference sequence). V was trimmed by 5 bases and J by 3 bases, leaving 14 bases between them. For the CDR3, the DNA is TGTGCCAGCAGCGTAGGGGGGTCCGTCTACAATGAGCAGTTCTTC. This gives the protein CASSVGGSVYNEQFF.

Only a few counts were recorded for this clonotype. V and J are TRBV12-3 or TRBV12-4 and TRBJ2-7; 7 nucleotides agree with TRBD1. This CDR3 has 13 amino acids. V was clipped by 5 bases and J by 2 bases; unmatched bases: 3. CDR3 sequence: CASSRDSPYEQYF. CDR3 coding DNA: TGTGCCAGCAGTCGGGACAGTCCCTACGAGCAGTACTTC.

The chain uses TRBV10-3 and TRBJ2-7; 11 bases fit TRBD1. The CDR3 is made up of 15 amino acids. V lost 1 base to trimming and J lost 6 bases; unmatched junction nucleotides: 5. In germline, CDR1 is ENHRY, CDR2 SYGVKD. The DNA for the CDR3 is TGTGCCATCAGTGAGTTTGGACAGGGGGCCAGCGAGCAGTACTTC. Translated, it gives CAISEFGQGASEQYF.

This sequence joins TRBV6-1 and TRBJ2-7; TRBD2 matches at 10 bases. Germline V CDR1 and CDR2: MNHNS, SASEGT. J lost 8 bases, V lost 6 bases, and 10 bases had no gene match. CDR3 length: 14 amino acids. The CDR3 is CASRRAGGPSQQYF. The CDR3 nucleotides are TGTGCCAGCAGGAGAGCGGGAGGGCCCTCCCAGCAGTACTTC.

This sequence joins TRBV20-1 and TRBJ2-1; 11 bases are a match to TRBD2. Germline CDR1 and CDR2: DFQATT and SNEGSKA (reference sequence). This CDR3 has 17 residues. Unmatched junction bases numbered 11, after V lost 3 bases and J lost 4 bases. The CDR3 DNA sequence: TGCAGTGCTAGCTGGGGTAGCGGGAGGGCCGGATACAATGAGCAGTTCTTC. Its protein product is CSASWGSGRAGYNEQFF.

This chain joins TRBV5-1 and TRBJ1-6, with D uncertain. The CDR3 length is 16 residues. From germline, CDR1 is SGHRS and CDR2 YFSETQ. V dropped 4 bases and J dropped 8 bases, with 19 bases sitting between them. CDR3 region: CASSTSNQHRDSPLHF. The CDR3, as DNA: TGCGCCAGCAGCACTTCTAATCAACATCGAGATTCACCCCTCCACTTT. Complete variable domain (other parts from reference TRBV5-1 and TRBJ1-6): KAGVTQTPRYLIKTRGQQVTLSCSPISGHRSVSWYQQTPGQGLQFLFEYFSETQRNKGNFPGRFSGRQFSNSRSEMNVSTLELGDSALYLCASSTSNQHRDSPLHFGNGTRLTVT.

This clonotype was recorded a few times. The V gene is TRBV6-5, the J gene TRBJ1-2; the match to TRBD1 covers 7 bases. The CDR3 covers 14 residues. The V segment lost 4 bases and the J segment 5 bases; nucleotides outside the gene matches: 7. Germline V lookup: CDR1 MNHEY, CDR2 SVGAGI. Here the CDR3 reads CASSSDRVRYGYTF. CDR3 DNA: TGTGCCAGCAGTTCCGACAGGGTACGGTATGGCTACACCTTC.